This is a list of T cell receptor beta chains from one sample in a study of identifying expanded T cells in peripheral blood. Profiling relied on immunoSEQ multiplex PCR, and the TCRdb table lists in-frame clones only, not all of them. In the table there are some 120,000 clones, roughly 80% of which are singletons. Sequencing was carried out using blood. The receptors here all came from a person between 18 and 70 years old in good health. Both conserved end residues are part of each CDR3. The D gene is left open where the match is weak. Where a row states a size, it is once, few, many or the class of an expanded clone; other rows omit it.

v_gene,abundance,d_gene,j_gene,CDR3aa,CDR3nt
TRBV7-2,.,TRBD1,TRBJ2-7,CASSIGGPSNEQYF,TGTGCCAGCAGCATAGGGGGCCCCTCAAACGAGCAGTACTTC
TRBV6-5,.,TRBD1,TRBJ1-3,CASSYSADRAGNTIYF,TGTGCCAGCAGTTACTCCGCCGACAGGGCTGGAAACACCATATATTTT
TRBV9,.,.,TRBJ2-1,CASSVDPSGRNEQFF,TGTGCCAGCAGCGTAGACCCAAGCGGGCGAAATGAGCAGTTCTTC
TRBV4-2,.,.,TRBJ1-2,CASSQDRGESARGYTF,TGTGCCAGCAGCCAAGATCGCGGGGAATCCGCTAGGGGCTACACCTTC
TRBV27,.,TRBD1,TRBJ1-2,CASRTGGHGYTF,TGTGCCAGCAGGACAGGGGGCCATGGCTACACCTTC
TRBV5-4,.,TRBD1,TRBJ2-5,CASSAGQGPQETQYF,TGTGCCAGCAGCGCGGGACAGGGCCCGCAAGAGACCCAGTACTTC
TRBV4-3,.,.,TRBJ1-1,CASSQEGWTEAFF,TGCGCCAGCAGCCAAGAAGGTTGGACTGAAGCTTTCTTT
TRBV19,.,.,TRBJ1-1,CASSIVVSGMNTEAFF,TGTGCCAGTAGTATAGTGGTGTCGGGGATGAACACTGAAGCTTTCTTT
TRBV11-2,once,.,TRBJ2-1,CASSLSGPPYNEQFF,TGTGCCAGCAGCCTTAGCGGCCCTCCCTACAATGAGCAGTTCTTC
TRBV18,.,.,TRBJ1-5,CASSPQSVNSNQPQHF,TGTGCCAGCTCACCCCAATCCGTTAATAGCAATCAGCCCCAGCATTTT
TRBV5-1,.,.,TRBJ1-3,CASSLRAGSSGNTIYF,TGCGCCAGCAGCTTGAGGGCAGGGTCCTCTGGAAACACCATATATTTT
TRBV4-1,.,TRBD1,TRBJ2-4,CASSQGRAGGAKNIQYF,TGCGCCAGCAGCCAGGGGAGAGCAGGGGGAGCCAAAAACATTCAGTACTTC
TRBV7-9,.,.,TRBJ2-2,CASVLGTGELFF,TGTGCCAGCGTTTTGGGGACCGGGGAGCTGTTTTTT
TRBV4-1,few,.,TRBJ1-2,CASSQEGRGNYGYTF,TGCGCCAGCAGCCAGGAGGGAAGGGGTAACTATGGCTACACCTTC
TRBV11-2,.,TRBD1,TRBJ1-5,CASRSPTGKDQPQHF,TGTGCCAGCAGAAGCCCGACAGGGAAGGATCAGCCCCAGCATTTT
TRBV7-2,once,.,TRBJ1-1,CASSSGPPNTEAFF,TGTGCCAGCAGCTCGGGACCGCCGAACACTGAAGCTTTCTTT
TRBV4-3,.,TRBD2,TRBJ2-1,CASSQGTSGQDEQFF,TGCGCCAGCAGCCAAGGGACTAGCGGTCAAGACGAGCAGTTCTTC
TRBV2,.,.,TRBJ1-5,CASKMRSNQPQHF,TGTGCCAGCAAGATGAGGAGCAATCAGCCCCAGCATTTT
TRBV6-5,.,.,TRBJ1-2,CASGENSNYGYTF,TGTGCCAGCGGGGAGAACAGCAACTATGGCTACACCTTC
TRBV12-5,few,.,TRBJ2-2,CASGLGTVGPTGELFF,TGTGCTAGTGGTTTGGGGACAGTCGGACCCACCGGGGAGCTGTTTTTT
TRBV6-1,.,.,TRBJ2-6,CASNLRSGANVLTF,TGTGCCAGCAACCTACGGTCGGGGGCCAACGTCCTGACTTTC
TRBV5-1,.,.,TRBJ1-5,CASSQDINQPQHF,TGCGCCAGCAGCCAGGACATCAATCAGCCCCAGCATTTT
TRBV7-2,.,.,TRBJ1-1,CASSLASLNTEAFF,TGTGCCAGCAGCTTAGCCAGCTTGAACACTGAAGCTTTCTTT
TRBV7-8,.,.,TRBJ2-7,CASSPSIGGLYEQYF,TGTGCCAGCAGCCCATCCATCGGGGGGCTCTACGAGCAGTACTTC
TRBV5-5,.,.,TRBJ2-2,CASSSIVRAHTGELFF,TGTGCCAGCAGCTCGATCGTCAGGGCACACACCGGGGAGCTGTTTTTT
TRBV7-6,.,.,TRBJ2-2,CASSSRQGIEAGELFF,TGTGCCAGCAGCTCAAGGCAGGGCATTGAGGCCGGGGAGCTGTTTTTT
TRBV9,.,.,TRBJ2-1,CASSPTGLGSYNEQFF,TGTGCCAGCAGCCCGACGGGGTTGGGGTCCTACAATGAGCAGTTCTTC
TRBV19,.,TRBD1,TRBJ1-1,CASSKGAMNTEAFF,TGTGCCAGTAGTAAGGGGGCTATGAACACTGAAGCTTTCTTT
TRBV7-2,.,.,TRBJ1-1,CASSSTPGDTEAFF,TGTGCCAGCAGCTCCACCCCGGGGGACACTGAAGCTTTCTTT
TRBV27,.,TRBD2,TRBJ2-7,CASSTGGAYEQYF,TGTGCCAGCAGTACGGGGGGGGCCTACGAGCAGTACTTC
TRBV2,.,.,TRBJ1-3,CASRAISGNTIYF,TGTGCCAGCAGGGCTATCTCTGGAAACACCATATATTTT
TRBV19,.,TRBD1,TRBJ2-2,CASRAGTANTGELFF,TGTGCCAGTAGAGCCGGGACAGCGAACACCGGGGAGCTGTTTTTT
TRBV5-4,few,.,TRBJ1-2,CASSLSVGGISGYTF,TGTGCCAGCAGCTTGTCAGTTGGGGGGATAAGCGGCTACACCTTC
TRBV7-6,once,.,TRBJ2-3,CASSDQTLTGDTQYF,TGTGCCAGCAGCGACCAGACTTTGACAGGAGATACGCAGTATTTT
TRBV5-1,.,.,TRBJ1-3,CASSPTLGGNTIYF,TGCGCCAGCAGCCCAACCCTAGGGGGGAACACCATATATTTT
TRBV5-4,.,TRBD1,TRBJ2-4,CASSQQGATDIQYF,TGTGCCAGCAGCCAACAGGGGGCAACGGACATTCAGTACTTC
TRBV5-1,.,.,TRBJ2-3,CASSPWWDTSSTDTQYF,TGCGCCAGCAGCCCCTGGTGGGACACCTCTAGCACAGATACGCAGTATTTT
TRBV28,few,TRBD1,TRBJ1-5,CASSDRAQPQHF,TGTGCCAGCAGTGACAGGGCGCAGCCCCAGCATTTT
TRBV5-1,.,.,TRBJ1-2,CASSLDSPNYGYTF,TGCGCCAGCAGCTTGGACAGCCCTAACTATGGCTACACCTTC
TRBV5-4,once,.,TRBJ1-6,CASSLSQGPLHF,TGTGCCAGCAGCTTGAGCCAGGGACCCCTCCACTTT
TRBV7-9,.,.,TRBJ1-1,CASSPLRGYRNTEAFF,TGTGCCAGCAGCCCCCTGAGGGGGTATAGAAACACTGAAGCTTTCTTT
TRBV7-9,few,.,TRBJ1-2,CASSLSWNPRRDGYTF,TGTGCCAGCAGCTTATCCTGGAATCCGCGTAGGGATGGCTACACCTTC
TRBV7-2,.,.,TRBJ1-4,CASSLTGTASEKLFF,TGTGCCAGCAGCTTAACAGGAACCGCTTCGGAAAAACTGTTTTTT
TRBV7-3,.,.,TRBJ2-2,CASSLWGTMNTGELFF,TGTGCCAGCAGCTTATGGGGGACGATGAACACCGGGGAGCTGTTTTTT
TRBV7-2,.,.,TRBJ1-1,CASSPGPFDTEAFF,TGTGCCAGCAGCCCTGGGCCTTTCGACACTGAAGCTTTCTTT
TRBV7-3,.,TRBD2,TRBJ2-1,CASSLSLAGANEQFF,TGTGCCAGCAGCTTAAGCCTAGCGGGGGCCAATGAGCAGTTCTTC
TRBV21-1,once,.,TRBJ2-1,CASYSQQFF,TGTGCCTCCTACAGTCAGCAGTTCTTC